The present TCR beta chain was sequenced within a study of technical replicates of blood from a handful of donors. V lost 6 bases and J lost 3; bases outside the gene matches: 12. This CDR3 contains 16 residues. Germline assignment: CDR1 MRHNA and CDR2 SNTAGT. Produced via immunoSEQ multiplex PCR; TCRdb's table is partial and in-frame only. The sample carries about 100,000 clones, over 90% recorded once. Sequenced sample: T cells isolated from PBMCs. The sequence came from a human donor in good health. J is TRBJ2-7 and V is TRBV6-4; TRBD2 agrees at 9 bases. The DNA of the CDR3 is TGTGCCAGCAGCCCCAATAGCGGGGGCCGGATCTACGAGCAGTACTTC. This codes for CASSPNSGGRIYEQYF.